This section outlines one TCR beta chain sequence together with its context. This clonotype showed up many times. The target of this receptor is not known. Qualities for individual bases were not recorded, and no much larger clone is one base off. This sample is part of a study of blood T cells in healthy people across ages (dated by TCRdb to the mid-2010s). Context from the whole study: In model experiments, template switching captured roughly one uniquely barcoded TCR beta cDNA molecule for every two T cells. The study measured age-related changes in TCR beta repertoire diversity using deep sequencing normalized with unique cDNA molecular identifiers. The donors were divided into four age groups: young (average around 16 years), middle-aged (approximately 41), aged (under 70) and long-lived (82). The study analyzed two additional independent replicas of 1 million unique cDNA reads from the same blood draw for two donors, one aged 18 to 29 and one aged 80 or older. Donors of different ages were randomly distributed across sequencing lanes to avoid experimental bias.

Systemically healthy Caucasian individuals from Russia, 35 to 40 in total and aged roughly 6 to 95 years, were included as donors. Roughly 11 milliliters of peripheral blood were drawn from each donor into EDTA-treated Vacutainer tubes. Ficoll-Paque density-gradient centrifugation was used to isolate PBMCs, with at least 6.5 million obtained per sample. Trizol reagent was used to extract total RNA from the PBMCs, yielding at least 5.5 micrograms per sample. Naive CD45RAhigh/CD27high T cell percentages were measured by flow cytometry on a PBMC aliquot from every donor. Results and caveats for the whole study, not just this receptor: Estimates of total diversity based on one million sequenced T cells were regarded as lower bounds and as underestimates. The CMV infection status of donors was not known, potentially confounding age-related changes in expanded clonotypes. There was a strong correlation between observed TCR beta diversity and the percentage of naive T cells measured by flow cytometry. Because profiling used bulk unsorted PBMCs, naive and antigen-experienced compartments could not be compared conclusively. Compared with the aged group, the long-lived group had more naive CD4+ T cells, fewer expanded clones and increased TCR diversity, suggesting age selection. As age increased, observed TCR beta diversity per million T cells dropped in a roughly linear way, and a significant reduction was already evident by age about 40.

Trimming at the junction amounts to 5 bases on V and 2 bases on J, and the germline ends lie 17 bases apart. The CDR3 holds 16 amino acids from the cysteine to the phenylalanine. Only the CDR3 region is kept as DNA, spanning 48 bases read in frame from base 1. Per the germline V gene, SGHTA is the CDR1 and FQGNSA is the CDR2. The method was 5' RACE. TCRdb lists the instrument as Illumina HiSeq 2500. The second PCR ran for about 7 to 11 cycles and used a J-beta primer mix along with a sample-barcoded 5' primer. A unique molecular identifier was introduced onto each TCR beta cDNA molecule by a template-switch 5' adaptor carrying 12 random nucleotides. At least 2.5 million CDR3-containing paired-end reads were obtained from each sample. First-strand cDNA synthesis was performed from all RNA using the Mint cDNA synthesis kit, with priming by a TRBC-specific oligonucleotide. Following uracil-DNA glycosylase treatment, all cDNA underwent a first 18-cycle PCR with the universal primers M1SS and BC2_uni_R. The study's own analysis went as follows. For normalization, 1 million high-quality reads were randomly selected from each sample, with every read carrying a distinct molecular identifier. Instead of being binned into consensus sequences, reads that shared molecular identifiers were thrown out. MiTCR, set to a Q25 quality threshold and the strictest error-elimination algorithm, was used for CDR3 identification, clonotype clustering and error correction. Lower-bound total TCR beta diversity was estimated with a nonparametric unseen species model using Euler transformation. TCRdb passed the public sequencing reads through fastp at Q25 and MiXCR, retaining productive beta sequences. Rows with one shared CDR3 protein collapse into an entry with the most common genes and DNA. The V and J calls follow TCRdb's processing rather than the paper's. The sample table contains roughly 1,700,000 distinct CDR3 sequences; only one count was recorded for about 30% of them. Of the sample, 7.7% falls within the top ten clones.

The source of this sequence is a woman in her twenties or thirties in good health. The sequenced sample was blood. Rearrangement joined TRBV7-2 to TRBJ2-3; the D gene identity is not certain. The nucleotides are TGTGCCAGCAGCCCCGAGTACTACCAAAACACAGATACGCAGTATTTT. This gives the protein CASSPEYYQNTDTQYF.